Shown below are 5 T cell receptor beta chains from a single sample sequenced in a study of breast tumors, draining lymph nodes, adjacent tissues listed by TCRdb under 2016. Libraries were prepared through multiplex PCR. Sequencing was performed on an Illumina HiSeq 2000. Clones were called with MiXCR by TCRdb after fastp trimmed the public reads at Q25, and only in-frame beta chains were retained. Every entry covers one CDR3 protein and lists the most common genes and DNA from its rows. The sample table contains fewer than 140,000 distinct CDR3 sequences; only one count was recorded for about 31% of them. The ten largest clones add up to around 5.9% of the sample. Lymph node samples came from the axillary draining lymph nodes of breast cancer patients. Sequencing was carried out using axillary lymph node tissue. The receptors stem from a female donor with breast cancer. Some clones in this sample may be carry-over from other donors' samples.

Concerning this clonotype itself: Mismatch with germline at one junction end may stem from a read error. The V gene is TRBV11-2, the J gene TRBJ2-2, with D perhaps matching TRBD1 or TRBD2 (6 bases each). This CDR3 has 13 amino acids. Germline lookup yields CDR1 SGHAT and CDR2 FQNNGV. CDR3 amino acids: CASSFTGTGGLFF. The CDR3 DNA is TGTGCCAGCAGCTTTACAGGGACCGGGGGGCTGTTTTTT.

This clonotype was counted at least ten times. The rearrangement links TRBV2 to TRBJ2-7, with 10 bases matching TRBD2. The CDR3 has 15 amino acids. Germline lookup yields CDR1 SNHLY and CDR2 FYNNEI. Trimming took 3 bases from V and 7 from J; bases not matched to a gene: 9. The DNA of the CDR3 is TGTGCCAGCAGTGACTTGACTAGCGGGCCGGCAGAGCAGTACTTC. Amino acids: CASSDLTSGPAEQYF.

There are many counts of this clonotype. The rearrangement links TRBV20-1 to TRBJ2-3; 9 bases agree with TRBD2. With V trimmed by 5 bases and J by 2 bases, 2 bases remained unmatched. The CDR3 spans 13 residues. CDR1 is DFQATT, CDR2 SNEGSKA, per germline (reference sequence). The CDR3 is CSAASGATDTQYF. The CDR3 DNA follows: TGCAGTGCTGCTAGCGGGGCCACAGATACGCAGTATTTT.

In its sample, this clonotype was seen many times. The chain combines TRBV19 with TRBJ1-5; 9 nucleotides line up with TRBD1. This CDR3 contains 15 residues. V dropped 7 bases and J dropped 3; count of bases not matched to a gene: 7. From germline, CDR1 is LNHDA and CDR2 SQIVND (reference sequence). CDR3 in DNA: TGTGCCAGTATGCCAGGGACAGGGCCCAATCAGCCCCAGCATTTT. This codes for CASMPGTGPNQPQHF.

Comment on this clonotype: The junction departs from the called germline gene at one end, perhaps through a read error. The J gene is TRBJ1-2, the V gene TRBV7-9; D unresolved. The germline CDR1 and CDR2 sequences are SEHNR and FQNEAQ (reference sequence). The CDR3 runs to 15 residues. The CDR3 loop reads CAGSSMRGPFYSYTF. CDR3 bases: TGTGCCGGCAGCTCTATGCGAGGACCGTTCTATAGCTACACCTTC.